This TCR beta chain was found in a study of Graves' ophthalmopathy and Graves' hyperthyroidism. This clonotype was seen more than once but under ten times. As yet, its antigen is unknown. A single base separates this from a much larger clone, so it may be a read error. The missing conserved phenylalanine or tryptophan at the end of this CDR3 makes a read error likely. Overall study findings and caveats: With a specificity of about 75% and a sensitivity of roughly 71%, the model predicted ophthalmopathy progression. Most expanded thyroid clonotypes above 0.001 frequency also appeared in blood.

The hyperthyroidism patients had a new diagnosis of under 2 months' duration and were aged 18 to 65. V lost 5 bases to trimming and J lost 1 base, with 14 bases between them. The germline CDR1 and CDR2 sequences are SNHLY and FYNNEI. This CDR3 is 15 amino acids long. RNA transcripts were the source from which TCR beta CDR3 regions were amplified. Second-round multiplex PCR came after a first-round RT-PCR that employed HTBI primers. TCRdb reanalysed the multiplex PCR reads using MiXCR and keeps one entry per CDR3 protein. The sample yields about 1.2 million distinct CDR3 sequences, about 38% seen once.

This clonotype originated in an adult man with Graves' hyperthyroidism. The genes are TRBV2 and TRBJ1-1; maybe TRBD1 (5 bases). Sequenced input: peripheral blood or thyroid tissue (not recorded which). The CDR3: CASSPRGAGNTEAFS. As DNA, the CDR3 is TGTGCCAGCAGTCCCCGCGGGGCTGGGAACACTGAAGCTTTCTCT.